This TCR beta chain is drawn from a study of blood T cell repertoires in COVID-19. Study at large: Acute and convalescent COVID-19 samples came from the United States, Italy and Spain.

Original methodology: Cell counts per sample came from amplifying reference gene primers. Some clones are missing from TCRdb's copy, which holds only in-frame ones; the method was immunoSEQ multiplex PCR. V and J calls and clone size come straight from that table; D and trimming were deduced from the DNA. The repertoire holds fewer than 200,000 clones, with around 79% as singletons. Germline V CDR1 and CDR2: LNHDA, SQIVND (reference sequence). The V segment lost 8 bases and the J segment 6 bases; nucleotides outside the gene matches: 4. The CDR3 runs to 13 residues. The V and J genes are TRBV19 and TRBJ2-2, with 9 bases identical to TRBD2. This clonotype originated in a woman between 65 and 79 years old with acute or convalescent COVID-19. Sequencing input: peripheral blood. CDR3 coding DNA: TGTGCCAGTGGCGGGAGGGCGGCCGGGGAGCTGTTTTTT. This encodes CASGGRAAGELFF. The whole variable domain, remainder taken from reference TRBV19 and TRBJ2-2, is DGGITQSPKYLFRKEGQNVTLSCEQNLNHDAMYWYRQDPGQGLRLIYYSQIVNDFQKGDIAEGYSVSREKKESFPLTVTSAQKNPTAFYLCASGGRAAGELFFGEGSRLTVL.